These 4 T cell receptor beta chains were sequenced from one sample in a study of cytomegalovirus exposure and HLA in healthy donors. The assay was immunoSEQ multiplex PCR, and TCRdb's table has in-frame clones only and misses some. This repertoire shows 260,000 or so clones, around nine tenths found once; its top ten account for about 3%. Sequenced sample: PBMCs. These receptors all stem from a man aged 18 to 30 in good health and CMV-seronegative.

This chain links TRBV4-3 with TRBJ2-7; the D is unclear. The germline V gene encodes CDR1 LGHNA and CDR2 YSLEER. The CDR3 is made up of 15 amino acids. The V end lost 0 bases, the J end lost 4 bases, and 13 bases lay between the germline ends. The CDR3 region has the DNA TGCGCCAGCAGCCAAGACCCCGTTTTTCCGTACGAGCAGTACTTC. This sequence encodes CASSQDPVFPYEQYF.

V usage is TRBV28 and J usage is TRBJ2-5; 10 positions agree with TRBD2. The CDR3 covers 15 residues. CDR1 and CDR2 (germline): MDHEN, SYDVKM. V shed 7 bases, J shed 2 bases, and the junction held 7 bases outside the gene matches. The CDR3, as DNA: TGTGCCAGCAAAGGTAGCGGGGGGAATCAAGAGACCCAGTACTTC. It is translated as CASKGSGGNQETQYF.

The chain carries TRBV19 and TRBJ1-5; TRBD1 matches at 8 bases. The CDR3 runs 16 residues. Germline loops: CDR1 LNHDA, CDR2 SQIVND (reference sequence). V lost 5 bases and J lost 4; bases outside the gene matches: 10. The CDR3 loop reads CASSPGVRGQNQPQHF. CDR3 DNA: TGTGCCAGTAGTCCCGGGGTCAGGGGGCAGAATCAGCCCCAGCATTTT.

The chain joins TRBV7-7 to TRBJ1-4; 9 bases are shared with TRBD1. Germline V CDR1 and CDR2: SSHAT, FNYEAQ (reference sequence). V shed 5 bases, J shed 7 bases, and the junction held 5 bases outside the gene matches. The CDR3 has 14 amino acids. The CDR3 nucleotides read TGTGCCAGCAGCCCCGGGACAGGGTCTGAAAAACTGTTTTTT. This sequence encodes CASSPGTGSEKLFF. Drawing the rest from reference TRBV7-7 and TRBJ1-4, the complete variable domain is GAGVSQSPRYKVTKRGQDVTLRCDPISSHATLYWYQQALGQGPEFLTYFNYEAQPDKSGLPSDRFSAERPEGSISTLTIQRTEQRDSAMYRCASSPGTGSEKLFFGSGTQLSVL.